The 8 T cell receptor beta chains below all came from one sample that was sequenced in a study of regulatory T cells in long-lasting Graves disease. Time point reported: newly diagnosed GD, antithyroid drugs for less than 3 months. The TCR library was prepared using RNA isolated from PBMCs. Building the TCR beta libraries relied on iRepertoire HTBI primers, and CDR3 regions underwent Arm-PCR. TCRdb processed the multiplex PCR reads anew with MiXCR; each CDR3 protein has one entry. Among hundreds of thousands of distinct CDR3 sequences listed, 15% to 20% were seen once. The data also belong to a second study, concerning T cells in Graves' hyperthyroidism and ophthalmopathy.

The sequencing here drew on peripheral blood mononuclear cells (PBMCs), taken at new diagnosis, from a patient treated with antithyroid drugs. The receptors stem from a woman aged 35 to 60 with Graves disease.

The table lists this clonotype with many counts. The chain joins TRBV28 to TRBJ2-2, with TRBD1 matching over 8 bases. This CDR3 region has 17 residues. Germline loops: CDR1 MDHEN, CDR2 SYDVKM. Trimming removed 3 bases from V and 1 base from J; junction bases left unmatched: 7. In nucleotides, the CDR3 is TGTGCCAGCAGTTTTAGAGGCGGGACAGGGAACACCGGGGAGCTGTTTTTT. Residues: CASSFRGGTGNTGELFF.

With regard to this clonotype: A much more abundant neighbour one base away suggests this may be a read error. V gene TRBV15 combines with J gene TRBJ2-7, with TRBD1 matching 8 bases. The V gene end was trimmed by 6 bases and the J gene end by 5 bases; junction bases not matched to a gene: 15. Germline values: CDR1 LNHNV, CDR2 YYDKDF (reference sequence). This CDR3 comprises 16 residues. This chain's CDR3 is CATSPRKGQEFHEQYF. The DNA of the CDR3 is TGTGCCACCAGTCCTAGAAAGGGACAGGAGTTCCACGAGCAGTACTTC.

This chain uses TRBV20-1 with TRBJ2-5; 9 nucleotides align to TRBD1. CDR3 length: 14 amino acids. Germline V gene lookup returns CDR1 DFQATT and CDR2 SNEGSKA (reference sequence). V lost 0 bases and J lost 4; bases outside the gene matches: 3. Here the CDR3 reads CSAREDRGRETQYF. Written as DNA, the CDR3 is TGCAGTGCTAGAGAGGACAGGGGCCGAGAGACCCAGTACTTC.

At least ten counts were recorded for this clonotype. This chain joins TRBV28 and TRBJ2-7, with D possibly matching TRBD2 (5 bases). CDR3 size: 14 residues. Trimming cost V 2 bases and J 2 bases, with 10 bases left between them. CDR1 MDHEN and CDR2 SYDVKM come from the germline V gene. The CDR3 reads CASSLRGFPYEQYF. CDR3 nucleotides: TGTGCCAGCAGTTTACGGGGATTCCCCTACGAGCAGTACTTC. The full variable domain, its missing parts supplied by reference TRBV28 and TRBJ2-7, is DVKVTQSSRYLVKRTGEKVFLECVQDMDHENMFWYRQDPGLGLRLIYFSYDVKMKEKGDIPEGYSVSREKKERFSLILESASTNQTSMYLCASSLRGFPYEQYFGPGTRLTVT.

This clonotype was recorded at least ten times. The V call is TRBV11-2, the J call TRBJ2-1, with 8 bases that match TRBD2. The length of the CDR3 is 17 residues. The germline CDR1 and CDR2 sequences are SGHAT and FQNNGV. The ends lost 0 bases at V and 4 bases at J; junction bases unmatched: 8. The CDR3 nucleotides are TGTGCCAGCAGCTTAGAACCTCAGCGGGGGCCTTACAATGAGCAGTTCTTC. Translating gives CASSLEPQRGPYNEQFF.

This clonotype was seen a handful of times. The genes are TRBV7-2 and TRBJ2-1; 10 positions match TRBD2. J gave up 4 bases and V 6 bases, and 3 bases lay outside the gene matches. This CDR3 contains 14 residues. The germline CDR1 and CDR2 sequences are SGHTA and FQGNSA. Here the CDR3 reads CASRVAGGYNEQFF. The CDR3, as DNA: TGTGCCAGCAGGGTAGCGGGGGGATACAATGAGCAGTTCTTC.

This clonotype was counted between two and nine times. The chain uses TRBV9 and TRBJ1-1, with D possibly matching TRBD1 (5 bases). Germline assignment: CDR1 SGDLS and CDR2 YYNGEE. V gave up 3 bases and J gave up 1 base, with 16 bases separating them. The CDR3 sequence is 16 residues long. The CDR3 here is CASSGEAGQGNTEAFF. The CDR3 DNA sequence: TGTGCCAGCAGCGGTGAGGCCGGGCAGGGGAACACTGAAGCTTTCTTT.

This clonotype was seen a handful of times. This chain uses TRBV10-3 with TRBJ2-7; TRBD1 matches 9 bases. Germline V CDR1 and CDR2: ENHRY, SYGVKD. CDR3 length: 15 amino acids. V gave up 1 base and J gave up 2 bases; unmatched junction bases: 3. The DNA of the CDR3 is TGTGCCATCAGTGAGTGGGACAGGGTTACCTACGAGCAGTACTTC. Residues: CAISEWDRVTYEQYF.